This section outlines one T cell receptor (beta chain) sequence together with its context. Its antigen target is currently unknown. The input lacks base qualities; no much larger clone sits a single base away. The CDR1 and CDR2 encoded by the germline V gene (reference sequence) are LNHDA and SQIVND. From its cysteine to its phenylalanine, the CDR3 spans 15 amino acids. Of all the DNA, just the CDR3 is kept, 45 bases in frame from base 1. The trim is 6 bases for V and 1 base for J, with a gap of 15 bases between the germline ends. This entry comes from a study of T cell responses to AZD1222 COVID-19 vaccine (dated by TCRdb to 2020 to 2023). Context from the whole study: TCR sequencing was performed for about 250 trial participants, of whom some 200 were given two doses of AZD1222 and around 26 were given two doses of MenACWY control vaccine. Trial participants were enrolled by age into 18-55, 56-69 and 70-plus year subgroups, with approximately 150, 30 and 60 TCR-sequenced participants respectively. General conclusions and limits of the study: After two AZD1222 doses, spike-specific TCR breadth and depth were significantly higher than at day 0 and than in MenACWY recipients. Nearly half of unique spike-specific TCRs reportedly recognized epitopes outside regions mutated in the B.1.351 and B.1.1.7 variants. The whole spike protein was spanned by vaccine-associated CD4 TCRs, and dominant responses were seen in regions 160-218 and 743-854. Because no day 14 peak-response samples were available, repertoires were characterized only after the peak T cell response. Conclusions about previously exposed vaccinees were limited because only six AZD1222 recipients were SARS-CoV-2 seropositive at baseline. The 56-69-year group was small, and its depth increase did not reach significance, likely because of low power. Participants were mostly white British, with more females than males. The authors suggested clonal diversity may have been underestimated.

The CDR3 regions of human TCRbeta chains were analyzed by immunosequencing. The study's own analysis went as follows. Repertoire TCRs were matched against a reference library of SARS-CoV-2-specific TCRs generated with the MIRA antigen-specificity platform. Breadth was defined as the fraction of unique TCRs that were SARS-CoV-2-associated, and depth was defined as the fraction of total T cells that were SARS-CoV-2-associated. Each spike-specific TCR was assigned to its reactive spike region and to a CD4 or CD8 class using the MIRA data. Log10-transformed breadth and depth values were compared by one-way ANOVA with Sidak's multiple comparisons tests. TCRdb obtained this table from immuneACCESS and retained in-frame rearrangements with V and J assigned. These tables miss some clones; where compared with another copy, unresolved V genes account for less than half of the shortfall, and the remainder is unexplained. Clone size and V and J calls were adopted from that table, with D and trimming inferred from the DNA. This sample comprises roughly 190,000 clones, about nine tenths of them detected only once. More than 1.5% of the sample belongs to the ten largest clones.

In the paper's terms, the time point label means: about 28 days (+/-7) after the second vaccine dose. AZD1222 recipients with second doses at about 4 weeks or about 12 weeks were pooled, because spike-specific TCR depth and breadth did not differ between schedules. Samples from vaccinated people were obtained from the UK trials COV001 and COV002, which included a single-blind randomized controlled phase 2/3 trial of AZD1222 (ChAdOx1 nCoV-19) in healthy adults. For TCRbeta chain sequencing, PBMC samples were collected from trial participants at day 0 and at day 28 after the second dose. The clonotype was recovered from an adult who received the AZD1222 COVID-19 vaccine. The specimen comprised peripheral blood, sampled 28 days after the second AZD1222 dose. The chain was built from TRBV19 and TRBJ1-1; D gene: possibly TRBD1, on 5 matching bases. The CDR3 here reads CASSRPGATNTEAFF. In nucleotides, the sequence is TGTGCCAGTAGCCGGCCCGGGGCCACGAACACTGAAGCTTTCTTT.